The T cell receptor (beta chain) described here comes from a study of identical twins. TCRdb ran MiXCR on the 5' RACE reads and lists one entry per CDR3 protein. The sample carries roughly 690,000 distinct CDR3 sequences, 21% recorded once. CDR3 size: 15 residues. With 1 base removed from V and 6 bases from J, the gap between germline ends came to 14 bases. Germline loops: CDR1 SGHTS, CDR2 YDEGEE. In addition, the sample was reused for a study of T cells expressing NK-cell markers. That report adds: According to the study, TCR beta repertoires originated from sorted CD3+CD56+NKG2C+, CD3+CD56+NKG2C- and CD3+CD56-NKG2C+ T cells. Also leading the CD3+CD56-NKG2C+ fraction in a few donors were these clonotypes.

J is TRBJ2-1 and V is TRBV5-8; D not certain. The clonotype originates from a woman under 30 in good health. Material: PBMCs. The CDR3 sequence is CASSLPMMMTNEQFF. In DNA form, the CDR3 reads TGTGCCAGCAGCTTGCCCATGATGATGACCAATGAGCAGTTCTTC.